The T cell receptor (beta chain) under discussion was sequenced for a study of blood T cell repertoires in COVID-19. TCRdb's copy holds only in-frame clones and misses some; the assay was immunoSEQ multiplex PCR. Of more than 95,000 clones listed, roughly 80% were seen once; the top ten hold about 12%. The CDR3 contains 14 residues. V gave up 2 bases and J gave up 9 bases, with 12 bases separating them. Per germline, CDR1 KGHDR and CDR2 SFDVKD. This clone appeared a few times. The V and J genes are TRBV24-1 and TRBJ2-2; TRBD2 might be the D (6 bases). Sequencing input: peripheral blood. The clonotype comes from a human donor in a cohort sampled during active COVID-19. The CDR3 sequence: CATSDSGLSRELFF. CDR3 in DNA: TGTGCCACCAGTGATTCGGGACTTTCGAGGGAGCTGTTTTTT.